One and the same sample provided the 10 T cell receptor beta chains below, sequenced in a study of cytomegalovirus exposure and HLA in healthy donors. Sequenced by immunoSEQ multiplex PCR; TCRdb stores in-frame clones only, minus some. Of tens of thousands of clones detected, approximately 93% appear once; the ten largest clones hold approximately 0.69%. Sample: PBMCs. These receptors came from a man aged 18 to 30 in good health and CMV-seronegative.

A single count supports this clone. The chain has TRBV5-1 and TRBJ1-5; the D is unclear. V lost 0 bases, J lost 6 bases, and 7 bases lay in between. Germline assignment: CDR1 SGHRS and CDR2 YFSETQ. The CDR3 runs 13 residues. The CDR3 loop reads CASSLGQFQPQHF. The CDR3 DNA sequence: TGCGCCAGCAGCTTGGGGCAGTTTCAGCCCCAGCATTTT.

The chain joins TRBV5-7 to TRBJ2-7; TRBD2 agrees at 7 bases. TRBV5-7 is noted as an ORF with a role that remains uncertain. Unmatched junction bases numbered 16, after V lost 2 bases and J lost 2 bases. This CDR3 spans 18 amino acids. The CDR3 protein is CASSLTIWEGTLPYEQYF. CDR3 nucleotide sequence: TGTGCCAGCAGCTTAACTATTTGGGAGGGAACATTACCCTACGAGCAGTACTTC.

The genes are TRBV30 and TRBJ1-1; 7 nucleotides line up with TRBD1. The CDR3 length is 15 residues. Germline V gene sequence: CDR1 GTSNPN, CDR2 SVGIG (reference sequence). J was trimmed by 1 base and V by 1 base; bases with no gene match: 6. In nucleotides, the CDR3 is TGTGCCTGGAGTGAGATGACAGGGAGGAACACTGAAGCTTTCTTT. It specifies CAWSEMTGRNTEAFF.

This clone was recorded only once. The J gene is TRBJ1-2, the V gene TRBV18, with 8 bases that match TRBD1. J lost 6 bases, V lost 6 bases, and 12 bases had no gene match. Germline V gene sequence: CDR1 KGHSH, CDR2 LQKENI. The CDR3 covers 15 residues. CDR3 sequence (DNA): TGTGCCAGCTCGCCCCCGGGACAGGAGACCCATGGCTACACCTTC. Encoded protein: CASSPPGQETHGYTF.

The chain carries TRBV5-1 and TRBJ1-1; 9 bases agree with TRBD1. Trimming removed 3 bases from V and 4 bases from J; junction bases left unmatched: 4. The germline CDR1 and CDR2 sequences are SGHRS and YFSETQ. The CDR3 has 14 amino acids. The CDR3 coding sequence is TGCGCCAGCAGCTCCTGGGACAGGGCCACTGAAGCTTTCTTT. It yields the protein CASSSWDRATEAFF.

The chain links TRBV11-3 to TRBJ2-2; 10 nucleotides line up with TRBD2. J was trimmed by 7 bases and V by 0 bases; bases with no gene match: 14. The germline V gene encodes CDR1 SGHNT and CDR2 YENEEA. CDR3 length: 19 residues. The DNA of the CDR3 is TGTGCCAGCAGCTTAGATGGGCTAGCGGGAGAATTACTTTACGGGGAGCTGTTTTTT. The encoded protein is CASSLDGLAGELLYGELFF.

The chain carries TRBV30 and TRBJ1-1; D is unclear. The CDR3 runs to 11 residues. The ends were cut back, 3 bases at V and 7 bases at J, with 9 bases in the middle. Germline-derived CDR1 and CDR2 are GTSNPN and SVGIG (reference sequence). In nucleotides, the CDR3 is TGTGCCTGGAGAAGGAGGGATGAAGCTTTCTTT. Its translation: CAWRRRDEAFF.

The chain links TRBV7-9 to TRBJ1-2; D might be TRBD1 (5 bases). This CDR3 comprises 14 residues. V was trimmed by 8 bases and J by 7 bases, leaving 20 bases between them. In germline, CDR1 is SEHNR, CDR2 FQNEAQ (reference sequence). CDR3 bases: TGTGCCAGCGGGCGGGGCAGGGTACCTAGTGGCTACACCTTC. Translated: CASGRGRVPSGYTF.

The genes are TRBV2 and TRBJ2-2, with 10 bases lining up with TRBD2. Germline V gives CDR1 SNHLY, CDR2 FYNNEI. Losses at the gene ends were 9 bases for V and 4 bases for J; bases not matched to a gene: 5. This CDR3 spans 14 amino acids. The CDR3 reads CASLAGGSTGELFF. The DNA for the CDR3 is TGTGCCAGTTTAGCGGGGGGATCCACCGGGGAGCTGTTTTTT.

Here the CDR3 reads CASSDGNGLSEAFF. The CDR3 coding sequence is TGTGCCAGCAGTGACGGGAATGGGCTCTCTGAAGCTTTCTTT. The chain uses TRBV2 and TRBJ1-1; no firm D call. V lost 3 bases and J lost 6, with 14 bases in between. The CDR3 loop spans 14 amino acids. Looked up from germline, CDR1 is SNHLY and CDR2 is FYNNEI.